This TCR beta chain came from a study of CD8 T cells in ankylosing spondylitis. Findings of the study overall: Disease-associated clones were reportedly significantly overrepresented in matched ankylosing spondylitis synovial fluid. Peripheral blood held disease-linked clones only at relatively low frequency, and these were CD8+. Within ankylosing spondylitis blood, a TCR beta motif made up of roughly eight highly homologous variants appeared to be characteristic.

CDR1 and CDR2 from the germline V gene are MDHEN and SYDVKM. The CDR3 totals 17 residues. Trimming cost V 6 bases and J 2 bases, with 22 bases left between them. Libraries for TCR beta were made by quantitative 5'-RACE with molecular barcodes. TCRdb independently ran MiXCR on the 5' RACE reads; one entry per CDR3 protein. This sample yields 300,000 to 400,000 distinct CDR3 sequences, of which 20% to 25% are seen a single time; over 10% belongs to the top ten. In its sample, this clonotype was seen a few times. No antigen is known for it. Sequencing input: blood, either unsorted or a sorted T cell fraction (not recorded which). This sequence was found in a male donor with ankylosing spondylitis or in good health (not recorded which). This rearrangement joins TRBV28 to TRBJ1-2; D unresolved. CDR3 bases: TGTGCCAGCAGGACCCTTGGGTACCGAGACATAAACTATGGCTACACCTTC. Residues: CASRTLGYRDINYGYTF.